This T cell receptor beta chain was observed in a study of CD8 T cells in ankylosing spondylitis. This clonotype was observed at least ten times. Per the germline V gene, CDR1 is DFQATT and CDR2 is SNEGSKA (reference sequence). This CDR3 comprises 11 residues. V lost 6 bases and J lost 5, with 7 bases in between. Quantitative 5'-RACE with molecular barcodes generated TCR beta libraries. TCRdb independently ran MiXCR on the 5' RACE reads; one entry per CDR3 protein. Of 200,000 to 300,000 distinct CDR3 sequences in the sample, roughly a tenth were seen once. This chain uses TRBV20-1 with TRBJ2-2, with D uncertain. The sequenced sample consisted of blood, either unsorted or a sorted T cell fraction (not recorded which). The source is a male donor with ankylosing spondylitis or in good health (not recorded which). The chain's CDR3 is CSAARTGELFF. The CDR3, as DNA: TGCAGTGCGGCTAGGACCGGGGAGCTGTTTTTT.